Listed below are T cell receptor beta chains from one sample, sequenced in a study of blood T cell repertoires in COVID-19. This table comes from immunoSEQ multiplex PCR, and its TCRdb copy is limited to in-frame clones, with some not included. The top ten hold 2.5% of the sample, which has over 200,000 clones, approximately 88% seen once. What was sequenced was PBMCs or T cells enriched from blood (not recorded which). These receptors originate from a woman between 40 and 55 years old with acute COVID-19. The CDR3 runs from the conserved cysteine through the conserved F or W. The D gene is left open where the match is weak. Size tells how often a clone was seen (once, few, many) or the class of an expanded clone, and some rows leave it out.

j_call	v_call	clone_size	d_call	cdr3_nt	cdr3_aa
TRBJ1-2	TRBV19	.	.	TGTGCCAGCGCACAGGGCGACTATGGCTACACCTTC	CASAQGDYGYTF
TRBJ2-1	TRBV24-1	.	TRBD1	TGTGCCACCGGTAGAGGGGGCGCTGAGCAGTTCTTC	CATGRGGAEQFF
TRBJ1-5	TRBV6-5	.	.	TGTGCCAGCAGTTATCAGGGAGGGCAGCCCCAGCATTTT	CASSYQGGQPQHF
TRBJ1-1	TRBV10-3	.	TRBD1	TGTGCCATCAGGCAGGGGGGAGCTGAAGCTTTCTTT	CAIRQGGAEAFF
TRBJ1-1	TRBV4-3	.	TRBD1	TGCGCCAGCAGCCCGGGACAGGGCGTCATGAACACTGAAGCTTTCTTT	CASSPGQGVMNTEAFF
TRBJ2-5	TRBV19	.	TRBD2	TGTGCCAGTAGTATAGTTTCTAGCGGGCCCCAAGAGACCCAGTACTTC	CASSIVSSGPQETQYF
TRBJ2-3	TRBV6-6	few	.	TGTGCCAGCAGTCGGCGGGGGCCCCGCACAGATACGCAGTATTTT	CASSRRGPRTDTQYF
TRBJ2-2	TRBV11-2	.	.	TGTGCCAGCAGCCCGATCACTAACACCGGGGAGCTGTTTTTT	CASSPITNTGELFF
TRBJ1-4	TRBV27	.	.	TGTGCCAGCAGTCCCAACCCCGACAGCCAGAGGGAAAAACTGTTTTTT	CASSPNPDSQREKLFF
TRBJ1-2	TRBV6-4	.	.	TGTGCCAGCAGCACGACACGTACTAACTATGGCTACACCTTC	CASSTTRTNYGYTF
TRBJ1-6	TRBV24-1	.	.	TGTGCCACCAGTGATCCACAGGGTGGGTCCTATAATTCACCCCTCCACTTT	CATSDPQGGSYNSPLHF
TRBJ2-1	TRBV7-9	few	.	TGTGCCAGCACCCGAAGCGGGCGGGATGAGCAGTTCTTC	CASTRSGRDEQFF
TRBJ1-2	TRBV11-2	once	.	TGTGCCAGCAGCTTAGTACAGAGTATCGGCTACACCTTC	CASSLVQSIGYTF
TRBJ1-2	TRBV2	.	TRBD1	TGTGCCAGCAGTGAGGAACAGGGGGGCTATGGCTACACCTTC	CASSEEQGGYGYTF
TRBJ2-5	TRBV5-5	.	.	TGTGCCAGCAGCTTGGTTAACAGGGCCACCCAAGAGACCCAGTACTTC	CASSLVNRATQETQYF
TRBJ2-3	TRBV24-1	.	TRBD1	TGTGCCACCGCCAGCGGACAGGGTGTGGACACGCAGTATTTT	CATASGQGVDTQYF
TRBJ2-2	TRBV7-2	.	TRBD2	TGTGCCAGCAGCTCGACTAGCGCATACACCGGGGAGCTGTTTTTT	CASSSTSAYTGELFF
TRBJ2-3	TRBV2	.	TRBD1	TGTGCCAGCAACAGGGGGACAGATACGCAGTATTTT	CASNRGTDTQYF
TRBJ1-2	TRBV12-3/TRBV12-4	.	TRBD1	TGTGCCAGCACCTTGACAGGGCGGTGGGGCTACACCTTC	CASTLTGRWGYTF